The 32 T cell receptor beta chains below were found in one sample sequenced in a study of monozygotic twins with inflammatory bowel disease. With the 5' RACE reads reprocessed, TCRdb shows one record per CDR3 protein and no DNA. This table holds about 380,000 distinct CDR3 sequences. Sequencing used blood. The receptors come from a human donor with ulcerative colitis or Crohn's disease, or a healthy co-twin of an affected twin (not recorded which).

J is TRBJ2-3 and V is TRBV29-1. In germline, CDR1 is SQVTM, CDR2 ANQGSEA. The CDR3 contains 14 residues. The CDR3 protein is CSVDNGISSDTQYF.

This chain joins TRBV5-1 and TRBJ1-2. The CDR3 has 15 residues. The germline V gene encodes CDR1 SGHRS and CDR2 YFSETQ. The CDR3 loop reads CASSLADPTNYGYTF.

The CDR3 region is CAGEDPGTSKETQYF. V and J are TRBV30 and TRBJ2-5; without DNA, the TCRdb call of TRBD2 cannot be checked. This CDR3 has 15 residues. CDR1 is GTSNPN and CDR2 is SVGIG in the germline V gene (reference sequence).

CDR3 in amino acids: CASSLAQAGRDF. V is TRBV7-6 and J is TRBJ1-6. Per germline, CDR1 SGHVS and CDR2 FNYEAQ. The CDR3 contains 12 residues.

The chain recombines TRBV6-2 or TRBV6-3 with TRBJ2-4. This CDR3 region has 15 residues. The germline V gene encodes CDR1 MNHEY and CDR2 SVGEGT. CDR3 loop: CASSFPEVAKNIQYF.

The genes are TRBV10-3 and TRBJ2-7; TCRdb reports TRBD2, a call that lacks DNA to check it against. CDR1 is ENHRY and CDR2 is SYGVKD in the germline V gene. The CDR3 is made up of 12 amino acids. The chain's CDR3 is CAISSGNYEQYF.

The genes are TRBV18 and TRBJ2-7; TCRdb's D call, TRBD1, is unchecked because there is no DNA. This CDR3 is 14 amino acids long. Germline V CDR1 and CDR2: KGHSH, LQKENI. The CDR3 is CASSPETDSYEQYF.

The chain recombines TRBV5-1 with TRBJ1-2. Germline loops: CDR1 SGHRS, CDR2 YFSETQ. The CDR3 sequence is 13 residues long. This CDR3 reads CASSLRSHYGYTF.

V is TRBV12-3 or TRBV12-4 and J is TRBJ1-1. The CDR3 length is 14 residues. This chain's CDR3 is CASSFGFMNTEAFF.

The chain uses TRBV9 and TRBJ1-2. Germline V gene data show CDR1 as SGDLS and CDR2 as YYNGEE. The CDR3 runs 15 residues. The CDR3 loop is CASSVAQTRHYGYTF. Complete variable domain (other parts from reference TRBV9 and TRBJ1-2): DSGVTQTPKHLITATGQRVTLRCSPRSGDLSVYWYQQSLDQGLQFLIQYYNGEERAKGNILERFSAQQFPDLHSELNLSSLELGDSALYFCASSVAQTRHYGYTFGSGTRLTVV.

The V gene is TRBV20-1, the J gene TRBJ2-5. Germline lookup yields CDR1 DFQATT and CDR2 SNEGSKA (reference sequence). This CDR3 has 13 amino acids. The CDR3 sequence is CSARDEPDETQYF.

V is TRBV6-2 or TRBV6-3 and J is TRBJ1-5; the D gene TCRdb calls, TRBD1, cannot be checked with no DNA. The CDR3 contains 14 residues. Germline lookup yields CDR1 MNHEY and CDR2 SVGEGT. The CDR3 sequence is CASRQDLSNQPQHF.

The genes are TRBV7-9 and TRBJ2-1. The CDR3 has 12 residues. CDR1 SEHNR and CDR2 FQNEAQ come from the germline V gene (reference sequence). The CDR3 is CASSQGILEQFF. Combining the CDR3 with reference TRBV7-9 and TRBJ2-1 gives the whole variable domain DTGVSQNPRHKITKRGQNVTFRCDPISEHNRLYWYRQTLGQGPEFLTYFQNEAQLEKSRLLSDRFSAERPKGSFSTLEIQRTEQGDSAMYLCASSQGILEQFFGPGTRLTVL.

CDR3 sequence: CASSQRPGGQGMRNSPLHF. The rearrangement uses TRBV7-6 and TRBJ1-6; TCRdb's D call, TRBD1, is unchecked because there is no DNA. This CDR3 spans 19 amino acids. Looked up from germline, CDR1 is SGHVS and CDR2 is FNYEAQ.

The V gene is TRBV7-2, the J gene TRBJ1-2; the D call from TCRdb, TRBD1, cannot be confirmed without DNA. The CDR3 loop spans 14 amino acids. Germline loops: CDR1 SGHTA, CDR2 FQGNSA. This CDR3 is CASSHPLGEDGYTF.

The chain uses TRBV4-1 and TRBJ1-2; lacking DNA, the TRBD1 call made by TCRdb goes unchecked. The CDR3 length is 16 residues. Germline V CDR1 and CDR2: MGHRA, YSYEKL. CDR3 sequence reads: CASSLNPRGLNYGYTF.

The CDR3 sequence is CASSPTRTDNEQFF. The V call is TRBV7-2, the J call TRBJ2-1; no DNA is available, so the TRBD2 call from TCRdb remains unchecked. The CDR3 totals 14 residues. CDR1 is SGHTA, CDR2 FQGNSA, per germline.

The V and J genes are TRBV20-1 and TRBJ2-7. Germline CDR1 is DFQATT and CDR2 is SNEGSKA (reference sequence). CDR3 length: 12 residues. The CDR3 loop reads CSARRSAYEQYF.

This sequence joins TRBV3-1 and TRBJ2-7; TCRdb outputs TRBD2, but without DNA this stays unchecked. The CDR3 runs to 15 residues. In germline, CDR1 is LGHDT, CDR2 YNNKEL (reference sequence). This CDR3 reads CASSHRTRGAYEQYF.

This chain joins TRBV6-2 or TRBV6-3 and TRBJ2-1; TCRdb designates TRBD1, a call that cannot be tested without DNA. This CDR3 is built from 14 residues. Looked up from germline, CDR1 is MNHEY and CDR2 is SVGEGT. CDR3 residues: CASSYLFRENEQFF.

This chain links TRBV7-9 with TRBJ2-3. CDR1 and CDR2 from the germline V gene are SEHNR and FQNEAQ (reference sequence). The CDR3 spans 14 residues. The CDR3 sequence: CASSSTRYTDTQYF.

This sequence joins TRBV20-1 and TRBJ2-7; TCRdb selects TRBD2, and the lack of DNA leaves this call unchecked. Per the germline V gene, CDR1 is DFQATT and CDR2 is SNEGSKA (reference sequence). The CDR3 runs to 15 residues. The CDR3 spells CSAREAGRQIYEQYF.

The chain links TRBV6-2 or TRBV6-3 to TRBJ1-2. This CDR3 is built from 20 residues. Germline CDR1 reads MNHEY; CDR2 reads SVGEGT. The CDR3 protein is CASSYSNRPGKFLSNYGYTF.

V and J are TRBV5-1 and TRBJ1-4. Germline assignment: CDR1 SGHRS and CDR2 YFSETQ. The CDR3 is 13 residues long. The CDR3 here is CASSLWGSEKLFF. The whole variable domain, remainder taken from reference TRBV5-1 and TRBJ1-4, is KAGVTQTPRYLIKTRGQQVTLSCSPISGHRSVSWYQQTPGQGLQFLFEYFSETQRNKGNFPGRFSGRQFSNSRSEMNVSTLELGDSALYLCASSLWGSEKLFFGSGTQLSVL.

The chain links TRBV12-3 or TRBV12-4 to TRBJ1-2. This CDR3 has 11 amino acids. The CDR3 loop is CASSFIYGYTF.

CDR3 sequence reads: CAWSVGRGLGGYTF. The genes are TRBV30 and TRBJ1-2; TCRdb gives TRBD1 as the D gene, but with no DNA this cannot be confirmed. Germline V gene lookup returns CDR1 GTSNPN and CDR2 SVGIG (reference sequence). CDR3 length: 14 amino acids.

J is TRBJ2-1 and V is TRBV5-1; the TRBD2 assignment by TCRdb is unverifiable without DNA. The CDR3 contains 16 residues. Per germline, CDR1 SGHRS and CDR2 YFSETQ. CDR3 amino acids: CASSWGSRGTYNEQFF.

This sequence joins TRBV20-1 and TRBJ2-5; the TCRdb D gene call, TRBD2, has no DNA to confirm it. Germline V gene sequence: CDR1 DFQATT, CDR2 SNEGSKA (reference sequence). The CDR3 has 14 residues. CDR3 protein: CSAMTSGAQETQYF.

The V gene is TRBV6-5, the J gene TRBJ1-6. The CDR3 is 14 amino acids. Germline V gene data show CDR1 as MNHEY and CDR2 as SVGAGI. This CDR3 is CASSSPAWDSPLHF.

The chain combines TRBV4-3 with TRBJ2-1; TCRdb picks TRBD2, but there is no DNA to check that call. The CDR3 covers 17 residues. Germline assignment: CDR1 LGHNA and CDR2 YSLEER. The CDR3 region is CASSQDPQRGRYNEQFF.

The V and J genes are TRBV7-2 and TRBJ1-1; TCRdb's D call of TRBD1 is untestable without DNA. The germline CDR1 and CDR2 sequences are SGHTA and FQGNSA. This CDR3 contains 15 residues. Here the CDR3 reads CASSTRTGEVTEAFF.

V gene TRBV3-1 combines with J gene TRBJ2-7; TCRdb picks TRBD1, but there is no DNA to check that call. Germline V CDR1 and CDR2: LGHDT, YNNKEL (reference sequence). The CDR3 runs to 15 residues. CDR3 region: CASSPQSGTVYEQYF.